This T cell receptor beta chain was found in a study of T cell responses to AZD1222 COVID-19 vaccine. This clone was seen a handful of times. The method was immunoSEQ multiplex PCR; TCRdb's version includes in-frame clones alone and lacks a portion of them. Among 65,000 to 75,000 clones, around three quarters were seen once, and the ten largest hold around 50%. Germline assignment: CDR1 LGHDT and CDR2 YNNKEL (reference sequence). V lost 0 bases and J lost 3, with 6 bases in between. This CDR3 region has 13 residues. Sequencing used peripheral blood, obtained 28 days after the second AZD1222 dose. The TCR comes from an adult who received the AZD1222 COVID-19 vaccine. J is TRBJ2-7 and V is TRBV3-1 (or the pseudogene TRBV3-2); no definite D call. This CDR3 is CASSQDVSYEQYF. CDR3 in DNA: TGTGCCAGCAGCCAAGACGTGAGCTACGAGCAGTACTTC.